One and the same sample provided the 19 T cell receptor beta chains below, sequenced in a study of cytomegalovirus exposure and HLA in healthy donors. In the PCR, 60 Vbeta and 13 Jbeta primers were used. TCRdb's copy holds only in-frame clones and misses some; the assay was immunoSEQ multiplex PCR. The sample table includes 120,000 or so clones. The sequencing input was PBMCs. All receptors come from a man aged 18 to 30 in good health and CMV-seronegative.

CDR3 sequence (DNA): TGTGCCAGCAGCTTAGATGGGACAGGGGGCGGCGAGCAGTACTTC. This sequence encodes CASSLDGTGGGEQYF. J is TRBJ2-7 and V is TRBV11-2, with 12 bases aligning to TRBD1. CDR1 and CDR2 (germline): SGHAT, FQNNGV. CDR3 length: 15 residues. The junction had 3 bases not matched to a gene; V was cut back by 0 bases and J by 6 bases.

The CDR3 reads CASSRRDGWGANVLTF. In DNA form, the CDR3 reads TGCGCCAGCAGCCGTCGGGATGGATGGGGGGCCAACGTCCTGACTTTC. This chain links TRBV5-1 with TRBJ2-6; weak D call: TRBD2 (5 bases). The CDR3 covers 16 residues. CDR1 is SGHRS and CDR2 is YFSETQ in the germline V gene. V was clipped by 4 bases and J by 4 bases, with 15 bases between them.

The chain links TRBV15 to TRBJ2-1, with TRBD1 identical over 9 bases. V shed 0 bases and J 9 bases; nucleotides not matched to a gene: 3. Germline lookup yields CDR1 LNHNV and CDR2 YYDKDF (reference sequence). The CDR3 is 14 residues long. CDR3 coding DNA: TGTGCCACCAGCAGAGAACAGGGGGCGGTTGAGCAGTTCTTC. Protein sequence: CATSREQGAVEQFF. Using reference TRBV15 and TRBJ2-1 for the parts outside the CDR3, the full variable domain is DAMVIQNPRYQVTQFGKPVTLSCSQTLNHNVMYWYQQKSSQAPKLLFHYYDKDFNNEADTPDNFQSRRPNTSFCFLDIRSPGLGDTAMYLCATSREQGAVEQFFGPGTRLTVL.

CDR3 DNA sequence: TGTGCCAGCTCTCGAGCTTGGACAGGGCAGAACACCGGGGAGCTGTTTTTT. This translates into CASSRAWTGQNTGELFF. The V gene is TRBV18, the J gene TRBJ2-2; 8 bases agree with TRBD1. Germline V gene lookup returns CDR1 KGHSH and CDR2 LQKENI. This CDR3 has 17 amino acids. V was clipped by 6 bases and J by 1 base; unmatched bases: 10.

This rearrangement joins TRBV5-1 to TRBJ2-7; maybe TRBD2 (6 bases). Trimming took 4 bases from V and 6 from J, leaving 14 bases between them. The CDR3 loop spans 13 amino acids. The germline V gene encodes CDR1 SGHRS and CDR2 YFSETQ. CDR3 bases: TGCGCCAGCAGCCCACGAGGAGCGGGCGAGCAGTACTTC. As protein: CASSPRGAGEQYF. Drawing the rest from reference TRBV5-1 and TRBJ2-7, the complete variable domain is KAGVTQTPRYLIKTRGQQVTLSCSPISGHRSVSWYQQTPGQGLQFLFEYFSETQRNKGNFPGRFSGRQFSNSRSEMNVSTLELGDSALYLCASSPRGAGEQYFGPGTRLTVT.

J is TRBJ1-1 and V is TRBV6-1; the D gene is possibly TRBD1 (6 bases). Trimming took 6 bases from V and 1 from J, leaving 12 bases between them. Germline assignment: CDR1 MNHNS and CDR2 SASEGT. This CDR3 is built from 14 residues. CDR3 bases: TGTGCCAGCAGCACCAGGGGATCGAACACTGAAGCTTTCTTT. It encodes CASSTRGSNTEAFF.

The V gene is TRBV19, the J gene TRBJ1-2, with 7 bases lining up with TRBD1. The junction had 11 bases not matched to a gene; V was cut back by 4 bases and J by 6 bases. Germline CDR1 is LNHDA and CDR2 is SQIVND (reference sequence). This CDR3 region has 15 residues. CDR3: CASSTPRGTVDGYTF. CDR3 coding DNA: TGTGCCAGTAGTACCCCTCGGGGGACAGTTGATGGCTACACCTTC.

The V gene is TRBV2, the J gene TRBJ1-1; D not certain. This CDR3 comprises 13 residues. V lost 3 bases and J lost 1, with 6 bases in between. Germline CDR1 reads SNHLY; CDR2 reads FYNNEI. Here the CDR3 reads CASSDGRNTEAFF. CDR3 nucleotides: TGTGCCAGCAGTGACGGTAGGAACACTGAAGCTTTCTTT.

The rearrangement uses TRBV6-5 and TRBJ1-1; 9 positions match TRBD1. The J segment lost 4 bases and the V segment lost 2 bases, leaving 2 bases of the junction unmatched. CDR1 and CDR2 from the germline V gene are MNHEY and SVGAGI. This CDR3 region has 14 residues. The CDR3 nucleotides read TGTGCCAGCAGTTACCTGGACAGGGGCACTGAAGCTTTCTTT. Translated: CASSYLDRGTEAFF.

CDR3 coding DNA: TGTGCCAGCAGCTTTTACACTACAGGATTGAACACTGAAGCTTTCTTT. Encoded protein: CASSFYTTGLNTEAFF. This chain connects TRBV7-2 to TRBJ1-1; tentatively, D is TRBD1 (5 bases). Germline V lookup: CDR1 SGHTA, CDR2 FQGNSA. The CDR3 loop spans 16 amino acids. Trimming cost V 3 bases and J 0 bases, with 14 bases left between them.

The chain joins TRBV13 to TRBJ1-3; 8 bases match TRBD1. V trimming: 6 bases; J trimming: 2 bases; junction bases outside the gene matches: 3. This CDR3 region has 14 residues. The germline gives CDR1 PRHDT, CDR2 FYEKMQ (reference sequence). This CDR3 is CASRDRAPGNTIYF. In DNA form, the CDR3 reads TGTGCCAGCAGGGACAGGGCTCCTGGAAACACCATATATTTT.

The V call is TRBV6-5, the J call TRBJ2-7, with D possibly matching TRBD1 (5 bases). Trimming left V 6 bases short and J 5 bases short, with 17 bases between. Germline V CDR1 and CDR2: MNHEY, SVGAGI. The CDR3 totals 14 residues. The CDR3 reads CASSPTRAGNEQYF. CDR3 coding DNA: TGTGCCAGCAGCCCCACCCGGGCAGGGAACGAGCAGTACTTC.

The chain is built from TRBV6-1 and TRBJ2-7, with D possibly TRBD2 on 6 matching bases. Trimming removed 1 base from V and 3 bases from J, with 13 bases in between. In germline, CDR1 is MNHNS, CDR2 SASEGT. The CDR3 has 15 amino acids. The CDR3 DNA reads TGTGCCAGCAGTGAAGGGGGAGGCAGCTTCTACGAGCAGTACTTC. It specifies CASSEGGGSFYEQYF.

Written as DNA, the CDR3 is TGTGCCAGCAGTTTATGGACTAGCGTGCTCTCTAGCTCCTACGAGCAGTACTTC. It specifies CASSLWTSVLSSSYEQYF. This chain connects TRBV28 to TRBJ2-7, with TRBD2 identical over 8 bases. J lost 0 bases, V lost 0 bases, and 10 bases had no gene match. This CDR3 has 18 amino acids. Germline V gives CDR1 MDHEN, CDR2 SYDVKM. Using reference TRBV28 and TRBJ2-7 for the parts outside the CDR3, the full variable domain is DVKVTQSSRYLVKRTGEKVFLECVQDMDHENMFWYRQDPGLGLRLIYFSYDVKMKEKGDIPEGYSVSREKKERFSLILESASTNQTSMYLCASSLWTSVLSSSYEQYFGPGTRLTVT.

This chain links TRBV19 with TRBJ1-4; D is perhaps TRBD1 (6 bases). The CDR3 sequence is 13 residues long. Germline V gene data show CDR1 as LNHDA and CDR2 as SQIVND (reference sequence). V gave up 10 bases and J gave up 7 bases, with 16 bases separating them. CDR3 nucleotide sequence: TGTGCCACCCAGGACAGCTACCTTGAAAAACTGTTTTTT. Translation gives CATQDSYLEKLFF.

The chain couples TRBV6-5 to TRBJ1-2, with TRBD1 identical over 10 bases. The CDR3 contains 13 residues. V was clipped by 7 bases and J by 12 bases; unmatched bases: 11. In germline, CDR1 is MNHEY, CDR2 SVGAGI. In DNA, the CDR3 is TGTGCCAGCACCGACAGGGGGCCAGGGAGCGACACCTTC. It encodes CASTDRGPGSDTF.

CDR3 DNA sequence: TGTGCCAGCAGCGTAGCCCGGACAGGGGGACCTGGGGCCAACGTCCTGACTTTC. Encoded protein: CASSVARTGGPGANVLTF. The chain employs TRBV9 and TRBJ2-6; 10 bases are a match to TRBD1. V lost 0 bases to trimming and J lost 2 bases; unmatched junction nucleotides: 5. Germline values: CDR1 SGDLS, CDR2 YYNGEE. This CDR3 is 18 amino acids long. Variable domain in full (rest from reference TRBV9 and TRBJ2-6): DSGVTQTPKHLITATGQRVTLRCSPRSGDLSVYWYQQSLDQGLQFLIQYYNGEERAKGNILERFSAQQFPDLHSELNLSSLELGDSALYFCASSVARTGGPGANVLTFGAGSRLTVL.

The chain combines TRBV18 with TRBJ2-7; maybe TRBD2 (6 bases). The ends were cut back, 3 bases at V and 6 bases at J, with 12 bases in the middle. This CDR3 contains 13 residues. Germline V CDR1 and CDR2: KGHSH, LQKENI. CDR3 bases: TGTGCCAGCTCACCGGAGGGGTGGGGCGAGCAGTACTTC. This codes for CASSPEGWGEQYF.

V and J are TRBV18 and TRBJ2-2; 8 bases are a match to TRBD2. Germline values: CDR1 KGHSH, CDR2 LQKENI. The length of the CDR3 is 20 residues. J lost 1 base, V lost 3 bases, and 16 bases had no gene match. The CDR3 region has the DNA TGTGCCAGCTCACCGAGACAATATCCCCTAGCGGGTGGGAACACCGGGGAGCTGTTTTTT. Translated, it gives CASSPRQYPLAGGNTGELFF.